This T cell receptor beta chain was sequenced in a study of CD8 T cells in ankylosing spondylitis. TCRdb analysed the 5' RACE reads with MiXCR anew, one entry per CDR3 protein. The table shows more than 600,000 distinct CDR3 sequences, with around 17% occurring only once. Study results and limitations: Typical of ankylosing spondylitis blood, it appeared, was a TCR beta motif of under 10 highly homologous variants.

On this clonotype: Antigen specificity is unknown.

Per germline, CDR1 MNHEY and CDR2 SMNVEV (reference sequence). Trimming removed 6 bases from V and 2 bases from J; junction bases left unmatched: 9. The CDR3 is made up of 16 amino acids. The sample taken for sequencing was blood, either unsorted or a sorted T cell fraction (not recorded which). The chain combines TRBV27 with TRBJ1-3; TRBD1 agrees at 8 bases. The source is a male donor with ankylosing spondylitis. CDR3 sequence reads: CASSRSLTGAGNTIYF. The DNA for the CDR3 is TGTGCCAGCAGCCGCTCCCTGACAGGGGCTGGAAACACCATATATTTT.